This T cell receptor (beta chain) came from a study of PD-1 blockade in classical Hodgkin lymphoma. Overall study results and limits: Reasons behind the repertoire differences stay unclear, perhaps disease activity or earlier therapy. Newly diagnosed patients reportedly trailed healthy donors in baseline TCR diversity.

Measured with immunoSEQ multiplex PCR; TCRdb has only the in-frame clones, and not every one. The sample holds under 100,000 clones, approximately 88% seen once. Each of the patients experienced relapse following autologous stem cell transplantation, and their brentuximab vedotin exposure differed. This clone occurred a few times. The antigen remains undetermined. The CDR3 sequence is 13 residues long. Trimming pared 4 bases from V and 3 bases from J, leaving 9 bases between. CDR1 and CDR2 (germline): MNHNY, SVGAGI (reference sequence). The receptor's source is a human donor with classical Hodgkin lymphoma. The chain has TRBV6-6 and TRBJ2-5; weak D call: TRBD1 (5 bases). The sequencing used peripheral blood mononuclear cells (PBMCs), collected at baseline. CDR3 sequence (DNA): TGTGCCAGCAGTTCACAGGCCGAAGAGACCCAGTACTTC. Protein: CASSSQAEETQYF.